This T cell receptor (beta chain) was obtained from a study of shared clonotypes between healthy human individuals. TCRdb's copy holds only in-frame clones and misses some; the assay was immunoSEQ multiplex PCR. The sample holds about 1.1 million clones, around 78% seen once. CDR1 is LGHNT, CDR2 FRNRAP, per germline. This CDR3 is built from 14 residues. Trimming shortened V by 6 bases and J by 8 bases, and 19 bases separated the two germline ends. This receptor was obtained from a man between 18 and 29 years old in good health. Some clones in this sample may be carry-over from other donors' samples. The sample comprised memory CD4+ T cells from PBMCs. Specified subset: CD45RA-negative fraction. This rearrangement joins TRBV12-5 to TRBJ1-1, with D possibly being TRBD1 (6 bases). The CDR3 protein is CASGPGQFHSEAFF. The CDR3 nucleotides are TGTGCTAGTGGCCCCGGACAGTTTCATTCGGAAGCTTTCTTT. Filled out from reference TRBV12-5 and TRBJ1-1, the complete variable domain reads DARVTQTPRHKVTEMGQEVTMRCQPILGHNTVFWYRQTMMQGLELLAYFRNRAPLDDSGMPKDRFSAEMPDATLATLKIQPSEPRDSAVYFCASGPGQFHSEAFFGQGTRLTVV.